The clone carrying this T cell receptor (beta chain) came up a few times. Its specificity is unknown. The sample comes from a study of spatial heterogeneity in lung cancer. Time point defined: sample taken at primary tumor resection. Samples were obtained from around 73 donors, all untreated early-stage non-small cell lung cancer patients. From tumor, nontumor lung or frozen PBMC, whole RNA was taken unsorted for sequencing. Study-level findings and limits: Compared with follow-up, resection was when ubiquitous expanded tumor TCRs appeared in blood more.

The presence of a unique molecular identifier marked each TCR cDNA molecule. Each CDR3 protein is one row after TCRdb ran MiXCR on the 5' RACE reads. The table includes under 85,000 distinct CDR3 sequences, around 7.3% detected once. This TCR was recovered from a male donor with early-stage non-small cell lung cancer. This material consisted of PBMCs, taken at surgery.

In DNA form, the CDR3 reads TGTGCCAGCAGCAGAAGACTAGCGGGAGTCGGAGATACGCAGTATTTT. It yields the protein CASSRRLAGVGDTQYF. The gene calls are TRBV3-1 and TRBJ2-3; 12 bases line up with TRBD2. This CDR3 comprises 16 residues. The junction had 8 bases not matched to a gene; V was cut back by 5 bases and J by 5 bases. From germline, CDR1 is LGHDT and CDR2 YNNKEL (reference sequence).